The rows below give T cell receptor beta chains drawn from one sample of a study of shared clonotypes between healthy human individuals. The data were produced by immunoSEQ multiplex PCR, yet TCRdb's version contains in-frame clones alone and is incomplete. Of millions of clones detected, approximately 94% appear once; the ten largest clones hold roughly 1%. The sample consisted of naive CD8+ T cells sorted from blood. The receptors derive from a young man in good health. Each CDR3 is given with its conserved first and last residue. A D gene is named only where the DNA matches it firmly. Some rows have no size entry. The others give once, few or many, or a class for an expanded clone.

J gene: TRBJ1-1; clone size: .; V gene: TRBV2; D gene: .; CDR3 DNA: TGTGCCAGCAAGGCAGGGTTAGACACTGAAGCTTTCTTT; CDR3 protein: CASKAGLDTEAFF
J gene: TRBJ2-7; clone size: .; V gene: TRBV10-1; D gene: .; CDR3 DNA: TGCGCCAGCAGTTCGGGTAGCGAGCAGTACTTC; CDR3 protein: CASSSGSEQYF
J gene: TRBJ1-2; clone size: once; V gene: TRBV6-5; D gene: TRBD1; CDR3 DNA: TGTGCCAGCAGTTTTGGGACAGGGATCTATGGCTACACCTTC; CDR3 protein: CASSFGTGIYGYTF
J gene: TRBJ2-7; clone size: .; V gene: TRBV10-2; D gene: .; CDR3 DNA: TGCGCCAGTGGGGGACGACAAACATACGAGCAGTACTTC; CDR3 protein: CASGGRQTYEQYF
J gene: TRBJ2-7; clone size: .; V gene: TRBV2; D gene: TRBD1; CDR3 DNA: TGTGCCAGCAGTGAGGGTCGGGACAGCTCCTACGAGCAGTACTTC; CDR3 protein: CASSEGRDSSYEQYF
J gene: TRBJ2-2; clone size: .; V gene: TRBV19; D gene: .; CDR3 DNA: TGTGCCAATACAGTACCCTCCAGCGGCACGAACACCGGGGAGCTGTTTTTT; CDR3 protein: CANTVPSSGTNTGELFF
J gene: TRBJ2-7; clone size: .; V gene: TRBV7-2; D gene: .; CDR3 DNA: TGTGCCAGCAGCTTATCTCGGCTCTACGAGCAGTACTTC; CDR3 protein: CASSLSRLYEQYF
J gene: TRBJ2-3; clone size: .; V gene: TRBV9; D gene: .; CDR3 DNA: TGTGCCAGCGGGGGGCCCGGCCACACAGATACGCAGTATTTT; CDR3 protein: CASGGPGHTDTQYF
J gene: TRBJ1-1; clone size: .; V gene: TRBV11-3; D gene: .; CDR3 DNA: TGTGCCAGCAGCTTAGAAGGGGGAACTGAAGCTTTCTTT; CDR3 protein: CASSLEGGTEAFF
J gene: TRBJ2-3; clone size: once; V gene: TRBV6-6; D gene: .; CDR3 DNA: TGTGCCAGCAGTTACATAGTGAAGCAGCGGGATACGCAGTATTTT; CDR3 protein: CASSYIVKQRDTQYF
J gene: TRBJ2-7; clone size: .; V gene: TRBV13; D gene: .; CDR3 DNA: TGTGCCAGCAGCTTTGGGGGGCGACACGAGCAGTACTTC; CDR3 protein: CASSFGGRHEQYF
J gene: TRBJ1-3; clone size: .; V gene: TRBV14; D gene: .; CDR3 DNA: TGTGCCAGCAGCCAAGATGGTACATCTGGAAACACCATATATTTT; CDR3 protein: CASSQDGTSGNTIYF
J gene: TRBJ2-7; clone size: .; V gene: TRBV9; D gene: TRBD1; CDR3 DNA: TGTGCCAGCAGCGGACAGGGGGCAAAGGTCTACGAGCAGTACTTC; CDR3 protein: CASSGQGAKVYEQYF
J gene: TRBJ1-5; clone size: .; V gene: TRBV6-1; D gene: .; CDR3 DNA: TGTGCCAGCAGTGAACCCATTCGGGGGCTTGGAAATCAGCCCCAGCATTTT; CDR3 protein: CASSEPIRGLGNQPQHF
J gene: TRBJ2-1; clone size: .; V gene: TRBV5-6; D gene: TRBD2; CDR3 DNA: TGTGCCAGCAGCTTGGAGTCTAGCGGAAATGAGCAGTTCTTC; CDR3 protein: CASSLESSGNEQFF
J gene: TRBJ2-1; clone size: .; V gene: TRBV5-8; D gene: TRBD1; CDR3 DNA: TGTGCCAGCAGCCTTCCAGGGACAGGATTCTACAATGAGCAGTTCTTC; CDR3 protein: CASSLPGTGFYNEQFF
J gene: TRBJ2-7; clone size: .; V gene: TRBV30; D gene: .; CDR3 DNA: TGTGCCTGGAGTAGGAGCCACGAGCAGTACTTC; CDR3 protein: CAWSRSHEQYF
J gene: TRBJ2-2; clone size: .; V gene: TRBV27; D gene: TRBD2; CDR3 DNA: TGTGCCAGCAGTTTATCCCCGGCGGGACTAGCGGGGGTGTACACCGGGGAGCTGTTTTTT; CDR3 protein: CASSLSPAGLAGVYTGELFF
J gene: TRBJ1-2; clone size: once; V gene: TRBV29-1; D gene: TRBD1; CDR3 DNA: TGCAGCGTCCCGGGACAGGGACAGTCTAACTATGGCTACACCTTC; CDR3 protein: CSVPGQGQSNYGYTF
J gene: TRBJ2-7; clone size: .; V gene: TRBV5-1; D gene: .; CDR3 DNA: TGCGCCAGCAGCTTGGAGAGGCGCCTCGGGGCAGACTCCTACGAGCAGTACTTC; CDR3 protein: CASSLERRLGADSYEQYF
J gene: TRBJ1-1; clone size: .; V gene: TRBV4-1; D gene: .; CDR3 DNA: TGCGCCAGCAGCCAACTGGCGAGCGGTGAAGCTTTCTTT; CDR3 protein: CASSQLASGEAFF
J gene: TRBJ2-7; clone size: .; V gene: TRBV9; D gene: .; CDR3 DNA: TGTGCCAGCAGCGTAGACAATTCCGAGCAGTACTTC; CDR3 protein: CASSVDNSEQYF
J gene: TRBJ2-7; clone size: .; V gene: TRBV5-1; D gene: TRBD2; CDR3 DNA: TGCGCCAGCAGCGGAACTAGCGGGAGGGTCTCCTACGAGCAGTACTTC; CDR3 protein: CASSGTSGRVSYEQYF
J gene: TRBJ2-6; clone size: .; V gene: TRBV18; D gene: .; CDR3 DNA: TGTGCCAGCTCACTCGAGGGTAGCTCTGGGGCCAACGTCCTGACTTTC; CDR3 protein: CASSLEGSSGANVLTF
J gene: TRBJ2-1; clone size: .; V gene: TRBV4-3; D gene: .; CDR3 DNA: TGCGCCAGCAGCCATAACCTTGGACCTGGAGGACTGGGCCGGAACTTAGAGCAGTTCTTC; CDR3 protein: CASSHNLGPGGLGRNLEQFF
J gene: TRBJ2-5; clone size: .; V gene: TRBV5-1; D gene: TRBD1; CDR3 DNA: TGCGCCAGCAGCTACCAGGGACAGCCCCAAGAGACCCAGTACTTC; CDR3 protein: CASSYQGQPQETQYF
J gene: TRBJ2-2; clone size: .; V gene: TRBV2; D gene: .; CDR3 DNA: TGTGCCAGCAGTGAGGGAACCGGGGAGCTGTTTTTT; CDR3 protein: CASSEGTGELFF
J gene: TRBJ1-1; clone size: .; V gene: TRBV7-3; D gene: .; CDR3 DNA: TGTGCCAGCGGGTCCCTATTCGACACTGAAGCTTTCTTT; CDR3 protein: CASGSLFDTEAFF
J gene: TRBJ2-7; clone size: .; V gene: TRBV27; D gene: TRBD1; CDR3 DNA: TGTGCCAGCAGTTTGAGAGACAGGGGGCACGAGCAGTACTTC; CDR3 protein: CASSLRDRGHEQYF
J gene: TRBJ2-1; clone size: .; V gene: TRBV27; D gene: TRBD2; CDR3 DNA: TGTGCCAGCAGCCTTTCCCTAGCGGCACCCTACAATGAGCAGTTCTTC; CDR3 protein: CASSLSLAAPYNEQFF
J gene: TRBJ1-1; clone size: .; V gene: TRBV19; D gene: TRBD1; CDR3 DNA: TGTGCCAGTAGTATCGAGGACAGGGCGAACACTGAAGCTTTCTTT; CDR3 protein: CASSIEDRANTEAFF
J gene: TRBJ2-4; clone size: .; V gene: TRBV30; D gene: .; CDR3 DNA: TGTGCCTACACAGGACCATCTGAGGCCAAAAACATTCAGTACTTC; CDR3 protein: CAYTGPSEAKNIQYF
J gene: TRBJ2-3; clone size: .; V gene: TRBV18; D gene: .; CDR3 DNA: TGTGCCAGCTCACCGCAGGGGCCCACAGATACGCAGTATTTT; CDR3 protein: CASSPQGPTDTQYF
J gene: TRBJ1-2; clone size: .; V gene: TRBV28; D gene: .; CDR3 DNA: TGTGCCAGCAGTTTATTCGGAGACAATAACTATGGCTACACCTTC; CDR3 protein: CASSLFGDNNYGYTF
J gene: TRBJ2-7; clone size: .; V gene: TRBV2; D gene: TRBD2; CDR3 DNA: TGTGCCAGCAGTGCCCCCGGACTAGCGGGGACCTACGAGCAGTACTTC; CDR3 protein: CASSAPGLAGTYEQYF
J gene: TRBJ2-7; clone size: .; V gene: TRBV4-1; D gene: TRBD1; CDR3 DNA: TGCGCCAGCAGCCAACAGGGACAGGTTTACGAGCAGTACTTC; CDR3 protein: CASSQQGQVYEQYF
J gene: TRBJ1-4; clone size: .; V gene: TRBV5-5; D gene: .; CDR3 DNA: TGTGCCAGCAGCTTTGACGGGAAAAAACTGTTTTTT; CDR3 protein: CASSFDGKKLFF
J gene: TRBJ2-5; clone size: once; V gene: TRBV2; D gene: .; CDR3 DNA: TGTGCCAGCAGTGATTTTCTAGCAGGGGCGGAGACCCAGTACTTC; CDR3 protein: CASSDFLAGAETQYF
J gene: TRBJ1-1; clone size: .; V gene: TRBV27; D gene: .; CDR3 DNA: TGTGCCAGCAGTTTAGCAAGATTGATGAACACTGAAGCTTTCTTT; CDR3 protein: CASSLARLMNTEAFF
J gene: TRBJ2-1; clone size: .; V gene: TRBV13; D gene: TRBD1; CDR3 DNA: TGTGCCAGCAGCTTAGAGAACAGGGGCTCGGGTGAGCAGTTCTTC; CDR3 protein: CASSLENRGSGEQFF
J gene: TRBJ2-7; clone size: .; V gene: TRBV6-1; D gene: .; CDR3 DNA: TGTGCCAGCAGTGAGACAGCATCCTACGAGCAGTACTTC; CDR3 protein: CASSETASYEQYF
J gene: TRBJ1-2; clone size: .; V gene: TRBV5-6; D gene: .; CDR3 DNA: TGTGCCAGCAGCCCCCACAGGGCTAACTATGGCTACACCTTC; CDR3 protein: CASSPHRANYGYTF
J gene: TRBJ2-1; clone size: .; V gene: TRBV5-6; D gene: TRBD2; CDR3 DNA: TGTGCCAGCAGCTTGGGCCTAGCGGGTGAGCAGTTCTTC; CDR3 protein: CASSLGLAGEQFF
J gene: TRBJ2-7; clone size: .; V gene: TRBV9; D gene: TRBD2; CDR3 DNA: TGTGCCAGCAGCGGACCGGGACTAGCGGGCATAGAGCAGTACTTC; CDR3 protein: CASSGPGLAGIEQYF
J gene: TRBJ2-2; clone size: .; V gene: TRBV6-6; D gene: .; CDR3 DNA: TGTGCCAGCAGTCCCCAACCCGGGGAGCTGTTTTTT; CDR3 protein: CASSPQPGELFF
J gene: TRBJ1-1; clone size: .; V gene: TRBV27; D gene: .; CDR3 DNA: TGTGCCAGCAGTTTAAGGTTGCCGGGGAGACGCACTGAAGCTTTCTTT; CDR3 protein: CASSLRLPGRRTEAFF
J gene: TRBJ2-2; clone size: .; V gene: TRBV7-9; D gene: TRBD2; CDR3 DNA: TGTGCCAGCAGCCCCAGGGAGGGGGGACTAGGTCCCCACACCGGGGAGCTGTTTTTT; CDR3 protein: CASSPREGGLGPHTGELFF
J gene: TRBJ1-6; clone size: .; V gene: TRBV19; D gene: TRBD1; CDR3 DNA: TGTGCCAGTAGTGAAAGGACAGGGGTCGCTGGTTCACCCCTCCACTTT; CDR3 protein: CASSERTGVAGSPLHF
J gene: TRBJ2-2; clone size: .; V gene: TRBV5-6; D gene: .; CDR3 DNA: TGTGCCAGCAGCCCAAACACCGGGGAGCTGTTTTTT; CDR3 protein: CASSPNTGELFF
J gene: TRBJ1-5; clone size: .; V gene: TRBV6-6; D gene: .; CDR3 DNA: TGTGCCAGCAGTCACAGGGTGAATCAGCCCCAGCATTTT; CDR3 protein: CASSHRVNQPQHF
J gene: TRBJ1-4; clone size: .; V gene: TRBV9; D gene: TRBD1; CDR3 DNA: TGTGCCAGCACAACCGGGACAGGGGGCTTTGTTAATGAAAAACTGTTTTTT; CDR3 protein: CASTTGTGGFVNEKLFF
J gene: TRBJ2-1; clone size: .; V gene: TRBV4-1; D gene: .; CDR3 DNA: TGCGCCAGCAGCGCACTCCTAGGGTCCTACAATGAGCAGTTCTTC; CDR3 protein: CASSALLGSYNEQFF
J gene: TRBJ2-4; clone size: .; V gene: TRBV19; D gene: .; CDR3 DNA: TGTGCCAGTAGTTACCCCCGGGAGCAGAACATTCAGTACTTC; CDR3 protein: CASSYPREQNIQYF
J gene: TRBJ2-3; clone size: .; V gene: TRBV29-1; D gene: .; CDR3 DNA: TGCAGCGTTGTTCTCCAGAACTCAGATACGCAGTATTTT; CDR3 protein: CSVVLQNSDTQYF
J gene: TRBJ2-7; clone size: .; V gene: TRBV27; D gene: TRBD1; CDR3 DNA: TGTGCCAGCAGTTACACCGGGACAGGGTCCTACGAGCAGTACTTC; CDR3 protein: CASSYTGTGSYEQYF
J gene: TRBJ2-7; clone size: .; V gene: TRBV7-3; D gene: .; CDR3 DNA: TGTGCCAGCAGCGTTCGACAGGATTACGAGCAGTACTTC; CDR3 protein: CASSVRQDYEQYF
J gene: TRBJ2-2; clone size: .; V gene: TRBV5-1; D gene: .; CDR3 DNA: TGCGCCAGCGCCTCGGACGTCTCGAACACCGGGGAGCTGTTTTTT; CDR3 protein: CASASDVSNTGELFF
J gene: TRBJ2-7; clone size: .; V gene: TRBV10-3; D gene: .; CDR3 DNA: TGTGCCATCAGTGAGGGGCTGAACTATCACGAGCAGTACTTC; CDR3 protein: CAISEGLNYHEQYF
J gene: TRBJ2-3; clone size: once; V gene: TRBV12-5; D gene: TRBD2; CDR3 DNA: TGTGCTAGTGGTTTGGTAATAGCGGGGCTCACAGATACGCAGTATTTT; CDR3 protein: CASGLVIAGLTDTQYF
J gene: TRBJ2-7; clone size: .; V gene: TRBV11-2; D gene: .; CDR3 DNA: TGTGCCAGCAGCTTAGGACAGATGTACGAGCAGTACTTC; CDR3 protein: CASSLGQMYEQYF